The sequence of this TCR beta chain was determined in a study of blood T cell repertoires in COVID-19. Overall study: The United States, Italy and Spain supplied acute and convalescent COVID-19 samples.

This table comes from immunoSEQ multiplex PCR, and its TCRdb copy is limited to in-frame clones, with some not included. In the table there are 200,000 to 250,000 clones, approximately 83% of which are singletons. The CDR3 has 14 residues. In germline, CDR1 is SGHRS, CDR2 YFSETQ. Trimming removed 1 base from V and 4 bases from J, with 12 bases in between. Sequencing was performed on peripheral blood. The receptor was derived from a woman between 25 and 40 years old who had recovered from COVID-19. The chain links TRBV5-1 to TRBJ2-7; D is uncertain. For the CDR3, the DNA is TGCGCCAGCAGCTTGTTAGGAGCTGAATACGAGCAGTACTTC. Amino acid sequence: CASSLLGAEYEQYF.